This T cell receptor (beta chain) was recovered during a study of blood T cell repertoires in COVID-19. Study in general: Donors in the United States, Italy and Spain gave samples during acute or convalescent COVID-19. T cells, B-cell-depleted T cells, or PBMCs provided the cDNA or gDNA that served as material.

Authors' processing steps: Amplification of reference gene primers was used by the study to estimate nucleated cell counts. Clones were read by immunoSEQ multiplex PCR, and TCRdb kept only the in-frame ones, dropping some. The V and J calls and clone size are taken from that table; D and trimming were inferred from the DNA. The sample records some 230,000 clones, 86% being singletons. Looked up from germline, CDR1 is SGHRS and CDR2 is YFSETQ. The V gene lost 3 bases and the J gene lost 9 bases, with 10 bases spanning the gap. The CDR3 has 13 amino acids. The TCR sequence derives from a man aged 30-40 years who had recovered from COVID-19. V is TRBV5-1 and J is TRBJ2-6; tentative D call: TRBD1 (5 bases). Sequencing was carried out using peripheral blood. The CDR3 region is CASSSTQGNVLTF. The CDR3 nucleotides read TGCGCCAGCAGCTCTACTCAGGGCAACGTCCTGACTTTC. The variable domain in full, completed from reference TRBV5-1 and TRBJ2-6, reads KAGVTQTPRYLIKTRGQQVTLSCSPISGHRSVSWYQQTPGQGLQFLFEYFSETQRNKGNFPGRFSGRQFSNSRSEMNVSTLELGDSALYLCASSSTQGNVLTFGAGSRLTVL.